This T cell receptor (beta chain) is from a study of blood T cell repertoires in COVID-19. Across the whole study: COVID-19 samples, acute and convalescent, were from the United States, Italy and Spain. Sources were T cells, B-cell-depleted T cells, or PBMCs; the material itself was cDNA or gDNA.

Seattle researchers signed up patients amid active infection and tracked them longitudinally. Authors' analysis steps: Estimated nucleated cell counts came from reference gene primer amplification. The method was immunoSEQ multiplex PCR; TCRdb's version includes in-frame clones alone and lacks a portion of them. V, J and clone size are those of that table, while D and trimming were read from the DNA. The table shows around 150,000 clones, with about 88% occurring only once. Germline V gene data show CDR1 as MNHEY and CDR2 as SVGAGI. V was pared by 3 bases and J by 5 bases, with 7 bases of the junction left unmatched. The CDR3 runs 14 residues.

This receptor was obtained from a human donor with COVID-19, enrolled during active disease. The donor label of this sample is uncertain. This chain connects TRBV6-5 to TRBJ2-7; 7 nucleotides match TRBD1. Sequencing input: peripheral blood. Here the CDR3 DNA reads TGTGCCAGCAGTTATACCGACAGGGCCCACGAGCAGTACTTC. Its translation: CASSYTDRAHEQYF.